Below, 21 T cell receptor beta chains from the same sample are listed, as sequenced in a study of cytomegalovirus exposure and HLA in healthy donors. In the PCR, 60 Vbeta and 13 Jbeta primers were used. Here immunoSEQ multiplex PCR was the method, and the copy in TCRdb shows in-frame clones only, minus some. This sample contains roughly 120,000 clones. Sequenced sample: PBMCs. Receptor source: a man younger than 35 in good health and CMV-seronegative.

The genes are TRBV6-1 and TRBJ2-7, with D maybe TRBD2 (6 bases). Germline CDR1 and CDR2: MNHNS and SASEGT. Trimming took off 7 bases at V and 3 bases at J, with 16 bases between the two ends. The CDR3 loop spans 14 amino acids. This CDR3 is CASTGVRDFYEQYF. CDR3 bases: TGTGCCAGCACCGGGGTCAGGGACTTCTACGAGCAGTACTTC.

The J gene is TRBJ1-1, the V gene TRBV27; D might be TRBD1 (5 bases). V lost 8 bases, J lost 4 bases, and 14 bases lay in between. Germline assignment: CDR1 MNHEY and CDR2 SMNVEV (reference sequence). This CDR3 is built from 13 residues. The CDR3 region is CASAVMGPTEAFF. CDR3 DNA: TGTGCCAGCGCCGTAATGGGGCCCACTGAAGCTTTCTTT.

The chain couples TRBV7-9 to TRBJ1-2, with TRBD1 matching 10 bases. J gave up 2 bases and V 2 bases, and 2 bases lay outside the gene matches. The CDR3 extends over 15 amino acids. Looked up from germline, CDR1 is SEHNR and CDR2 is FQNEAQ (reference sequence). As DNA, the CDR3 is TGTGCCAGCAGCTTACCGGGACAGGGGAACTATGGCTACACCTTC. This codes for CASSLPGQGNYGYTF.

The rearrangement uses TRBV30 and TRBJ2-1; D is possibly TRBD1 (5 bases). Germline V CDR1 and CDR2: GTSNPN, SVGIG (reference sequence). The CDR3 contains 15 residues. Trimming removed 3 bases at V and 1 base at J, with 13 bases between. This CDR3 is CAWSVWAGSYNEQFF. The DNA for the CDR3 is TGTGCCTGGAGCGTTTGGGCAGGGTCCTACAATGAGCAGTTCTTC.

This chain links TRBV19 with TRBJ2-3; TRBD1 aligns across 7 bases. This CDR3 comprises 15 residues. From germline, CDR1 is LNHDA and CDR2 SQIVND (reference sequence). V shed 3 bases and J 4 bases; nucleotides not matched to a gene: 7. DNA of the CDR3: TGTGCCAGTAGTATCCAGGACAGGTCCGCAGATACGCAGTATTTT. Its translation is CASSIQDRSADTQYF.

The chain links TRBV7-9 to TRBJ2-7; D unclear. CDR3 size: 15 residues. The V end lost 0 bases, the J end lost 3 bases, and 12 bases lay between the germline ends. Germline V gene lookup returns CDR1 SEHNR and CDR2 FQNEAQ (reference sequence). The CDR3: CASSLAATLIYEQYF. CDR3 nucleotides: TGTGCCAGCAGCTTAGCAGCGACTTTGATCTACGAGCAGTACTTC.

The V and J genes are TRBV19 and TRBJ2-7, with D perhaps matching TRBD2 (6 bases). Germline assignment: CDR1 LNHDA and CDR2 SQIVND (reference sequence). This CDR3 is built from 15 residues. V lost 4 bases and J 4 bases, leaving 17 bases between the germline ends. CDR3 region: CASSTYRGAPYEQYF. The CDR3 DNA reads TGTGCCAGTAGTACCTACCGCGGGGCCCCGTACGAGCAGTACTTC.

V is TRBV10-1 and J is TRBJ1-1; D is unresolved. V was trimmed by 4 bases and J by 8 bases, leaving 17 bases between them. The germline gives CDR1 WNHNN, CDR2 SYGVQD (reference sequence). This CDR3 has 14 residues. DNA for the CDR3: TGCGCCAGCAGTGCGTCGCCAACGAACGCGGAAGCTTTCTTT. This codes for CASSASPTNAEAFF.

CDR3 sequence reads: CASSPREGGYGYTF. The DNA of the CDR3 is TGTGCCAGCAGCCCCCGGGAAGGGGGCTATGGCTACACCTTC. The chain links TRBV7-9 to TRBJ1-2; D possibly corresponds to TRBD1 (6 bases). The length of the CDR3 is 14 residues. The ends were cut back, 5 bases at V and 4 bases at J, with 14 bases in the middle. The germline gives CDR1 SEHNR, CDR2 FQNEAQ (reference sequence).

The chain couples TRBV18 to TRBJ1-4; D is unresolved. Germline CDR1 and CDR2: KGHSH and LQKENI. The ends were cut back, 6 bases at V and 0 bases at J, with 14 bases in the middle. CDR3 length: 16 amino acids. CDR3 residues: CASSRRAVATNEKLFF. Here the CDR3 DNA reads TGTGCCAGCTCGAGGAGGGCTGTTGCAACTAATGAAAAACTGTTTTTT.

The V call is TRBV15, the J call TRBJ1-3; TRBD1 agrees at 7 bases. This CDR3 spans 16 amino acids. Germline V gene lookup returns CDR1 LNHNV and CDR2 YYDKDF (reference sequence). The V gene end was trimmed by 0 bases and the J gene end by 2 bases; junction bases not matched to a gene: 4. Here the CDR3 reads CATSRDPQGAGNTIYF. The DNA for the CDR3 is TGTGCCACCAGCAGAGATCCCCAGGGGGCTGGAAACACCATATATTTT.

The chain links TRBV4-2 to TRBJ1-4; 7 bases match TRBD1. Germline assignment: CDR1 LGHNA and CDR2 YNFKEQ. The trim removed 0 bases at V and 3 bases at J, leaving 4 bases unmatched. CDR3 length: 16 amino acids. DNA of the CDR3: TGTGCCAGCAGCCAAGATCGTACAGGGGCTAATGAAAAACTGTTTTTT. It translates to CASSQDRTGANEKLFF.

The chain couples TRBV7-6 to TRBJ1-3; D remains unclear. Per the germline V gene, CDR1 is SGHVS and CDR2 is FNYEAQ. The CDR3 runs to 13 residues. The V end lost 6 bases, the J end lost 4 bases, and 10 bases lay between the germline ends. The CDR3 DNA reads TGTGCCAGCAGATCCGGCGGGGGAAACACCATATATTTT. Translated, it gives CASRSGGGNTIYF.

The CDR3 nucleotides are TGTGCCAGCAGTGACTGGCAGGGTCGTTCAGGACAGCCCCAGCATTTT. Its protein is CASSDWQGRSGQPQHF. V is TRBV2 and J is TRBJ1-5, with D possibly being TRBD1 (5 bases). Germline-derived CDR1 and CDR2 are SNHLY and FYNNEI. This CDR3 has 16 amino acids. Trimming took off 3 bases at V and 7 bases at J, with 19 bases between the two ends.

The chain has TRBV4-2 and TRBJ2-3; 8 bases are a match to TRBD2. The germline gives CDR1 LGHNA, CDR2 YNFKEQ. The CDR3 extends over 19 amino acids. V lost 4 bases to trimming and J lost 8 bases; unmatched junction nucleotides: 23. Here the CDR3 reads CASSPSLGNRAGGSSTQYF. CDR3 nucleotides: TGTGCCAGCAGCCCCTCGCTGGGTAACAGGGCGGGAGGTTCAAGTACGCAGTATTTT.

The genes are TRBV19 and TRBJ2-1, with 9 bases matching TRBD2. Germline CDR1 reads LNHDA; CDR2 reads SQIVND (reference sequence). This CDR3 is built from 15 residues. V lost 6 bases, J lost 4 bases, and 7 bases stayed unmatched. CDR3 in DNA: TGTGCCAGTAGATTTACTAGCGGGCTTTACAATGAGCAGTTCTTC. Encoded protein: CASRFTSGLYNEQFF.

The chain carries TRBV6-5 and TRBJ2-7; 10 positions agree with TRBD1. V trimming: 7 bases; J trimming: 4 bases; junction bases outside the gene matches: 10. Germline V lookup: CDR1 MNHEY, CDR2 SVGAGI. This CDR3 has 15 residues. The chain's CDR3 is CASTPGQGKTYEQYF. The CDR3 nucleotides are TGTGCCAGCACCCCGGGACAGGGGAAAACATACGAGCAGTACTTC.

The V gene is TRBV19, the J gene TRBJ2-4; D may be TRBD2 (6 bases). CDR1 and CDR2 from the germline V gene are LNHDA and SQIVND (reference sequence). The CDR3 contains 17 residues. V was trimmed by 5 bases and J by 0 bases, leaving 17 bases between them. CDR3 DNA: TGTGCCAGTAGTCCCGAGGGAGGCAGACTAGCCAAAAACATTCAGTACTTC. It codes for CASSPEGGRLAKNIQYF.

V usage is TRBV19 and J usage is TRBJ1-5; 9 bases are a match to TRBD1. Unmatched junction bases numbered 6, after V lost 3 bases and J lost 6 bases. The CDR3 has 15 residues. Germline V CDR1 and CDR2: LNHDA, SQIVND (reference sequence). The CDR3 loop is CASSIPGTGSQPQHF. As DNA, the CDR3 is TGTGCCAGTAGTATCCCTGGGACAGGGTCTCAGCCCCAGCATTTT.

V usage is TRBV5-1 and J usage is TRBJ1-5, with 8 positions matching TRBD1. V gave up 4 bases and J gave up 6 bases; unmatched junction bases: 6. The CDR3 has 14 residues. The germline CDR1 and CDR2 sequences are SGHRS and YFSETQ. CDR3 loop: CASSQTGVGQPQHF. The CDR3, as DNA: TGCGCCAGCAGCCAGACAGGGGTAGGTCAGCCCCAGCATTTT. The entire variable domain, with the rest obtained from reference TRBV5-1 and TRBJ1-5, is as follows: KAGVTQTPRYLIKTRGQQVTLSCSPISGHRSVSWYQQTPGQGLQFLFEYFSETQRNKGNFPGRFSGRQFSNSRSEMNVSTLELGDSALYLCASSQTGVGQPQHFGDGTRLSIL.

This chain uses TRBV2 with TRBJ2-1, with 8 bases fitting TRBD2. Germline V gives CDR1 SNHLY, CDR2 FYNNEI. CDR3 length: 13 amino acids. V gave up 10 bases and J gave up 1 base; unmatched junction bases: 3. CDR3 amino acids: CATERESYNEQFF. The CDR3, as DNA: TGTGCCACCGAGCGGGAGTCCTACAATGAGCAGTTCTTC.